The TCR beta chain described here comes from a study of blood T cells in healthy people across ages. Overall study: T cells yielded about one barcoded beta molecule per two cells through template switching.

Trimming removed 0 bases from V and 3 bases from J; junction bases left unmatched: 0. Germline CDR1 SGDLS, CDR2 YYNGEE. The CDR3 consists of 15 residues. Primers used in a second PCR of about 7 to 11 cycles were a sample-barcoded 5' primer and a J-beta primer mix. TCRdb used MiXCR to reprocess the 5' RACE reads, holding one entry per CDR3 protein. Here the sample spans over a million distinct CDR3 sequences, around 45% being singletons. Study-wide results and caveats: In these data, TCR beta diversity tracked strongly with naive T cell percentage.

With respect to this clonotype: The target antigen is unknown.

This sequence was found in a woman aged 55-69 years in good health. The V gene is TRBV9, the J gene TRBJ1-4; 9 nucleotides agree with TRBD1. The specimen sequenced was blood. Here the CDR3 reads CASSVGTGANEKLFF. CDR3 sequence (DNA): TGTGCCAGCAGCGTAGGGACAGGGGCTAATGAAAAACTGTTTTTT.